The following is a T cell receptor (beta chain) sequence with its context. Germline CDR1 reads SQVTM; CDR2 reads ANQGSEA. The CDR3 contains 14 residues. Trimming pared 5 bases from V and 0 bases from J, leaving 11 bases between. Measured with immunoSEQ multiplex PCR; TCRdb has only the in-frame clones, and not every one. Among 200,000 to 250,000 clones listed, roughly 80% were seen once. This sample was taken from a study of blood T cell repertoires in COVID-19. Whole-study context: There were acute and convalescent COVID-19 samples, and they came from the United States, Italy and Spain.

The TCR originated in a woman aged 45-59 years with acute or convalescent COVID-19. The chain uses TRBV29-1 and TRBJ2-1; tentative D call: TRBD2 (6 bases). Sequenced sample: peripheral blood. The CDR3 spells CSVSRDPSYNEQFF. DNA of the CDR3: TGCAGCGTTTCGCGGGATCCCTCCTACAATGAGCAGTTCTTC.